The sequence of this T cell receptor beta chain was determined in a study of type 1 regulatory T cells (dated by TCRdb to the early 2020s). Background on the whole study: An in vitro protocol by which a Tr1-enriched, alloantigen-specific CD4 T cell product named T-allo10 was generated was characterized in the study. T-allo10 was under clinical evaluation in patients with hematological malignancies receiving allogeneic hematopoietic stem cell transplantation.

For this clonotype: The antigen it binds to is not known. Per-base qualities were not stored, and no clone one base away is much larger.

The paper as a whole reports these results and caveats: Tr1 cells showed a more restricted TCR repertoire than non-Tr1 cells, which the study interpreted as alloantigen-induced clonal expansion.

The cysteine opens and the phenylalanine closes a CDR3 of 12 amino acids. Only CDR3 DNA remains: 36 bases, in frame from the first base. Between the V and J ends, shortened by 9 bases and 3 bases respectively, the junction contains 12 bases. CDR1 and CDR2 are drawn from the germline V gene (reference sequence): LNHDA, SQIVND. The run used an Illumina MiSeq. TCRdb trimmed public reads at Q25 via fastp, called clones via MiXCR and kept in-frame beta chains. Each CDR3 protein appears once, grouped with its most common genes and DNA. Within this sample are tens of thousands of distinct CDR3 sequences, with 60% to 65% of them counted one time only. Less than 2% of the sample goes to the ten largest clones.

This TCR came from a human donor in good health. The sequenced material came from cultured non-Tr1 T cells, either the whole culture or a sorted T cell fraction (not recorded which). Explained via the paper, the cell subset or site label denotes: non-Tr1 population from the T-allo10 product. This receptor chain uses TRBV19 and TRBJ2-7, with TRBD1 as a weak D call on 6 bases. The CDR3 protein is CASEGQNYEQYF. The nucleotide sequence is TGTGCCAGCGAGGGACAAAACTACGAGCAGTACTTC. With the portions outside the CDR3 filled from the reference TRBV19 and TRBJ2-7 genes, the complete variable region becomes DGGITQSPKYLFRKEGQNVTLSCEQNLNHDAMYWYRQDPGQGLRLIYYSQIVNDFQKGDIAEGYSVSREKKESFPLTVTSAQKNPTAFYLCASEGQNYEQYFGPGTRLTVT.